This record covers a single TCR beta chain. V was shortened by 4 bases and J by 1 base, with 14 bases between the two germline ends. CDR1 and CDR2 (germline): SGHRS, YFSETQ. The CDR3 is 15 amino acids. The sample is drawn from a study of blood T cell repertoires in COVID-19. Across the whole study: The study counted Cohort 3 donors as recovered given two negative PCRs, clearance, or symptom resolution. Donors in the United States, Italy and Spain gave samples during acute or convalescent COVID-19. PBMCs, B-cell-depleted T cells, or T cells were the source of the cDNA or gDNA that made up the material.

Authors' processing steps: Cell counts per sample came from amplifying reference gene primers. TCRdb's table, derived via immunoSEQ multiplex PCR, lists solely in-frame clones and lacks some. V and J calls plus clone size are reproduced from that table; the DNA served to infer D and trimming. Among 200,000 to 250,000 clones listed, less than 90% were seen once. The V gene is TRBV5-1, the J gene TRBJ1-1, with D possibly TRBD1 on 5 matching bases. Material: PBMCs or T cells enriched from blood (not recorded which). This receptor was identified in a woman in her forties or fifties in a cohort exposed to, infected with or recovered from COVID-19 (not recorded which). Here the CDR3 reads CASSSGRQGNTEAFF. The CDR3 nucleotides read TGCGCCAGCAGCAGCGGGAGGCAGGGGAACACTGAAGCTTTCTTT. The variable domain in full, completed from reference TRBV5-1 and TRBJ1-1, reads KAGVTQTPRYLIKTRGQQVTLSCSPISGHRSVSWYQQTPGQGLQFLFEYFSETQRNKGNFPGRFSGRQFSNSRSEMNVSTLELGDSALYLCASSSGRQGNTEAFFGQGTRLTVV.